This T cell receptor (beta chain) derives from a study of T cell repertoires in cytomegalovirus infection. Study overall: Recently identified HLA-C-restricted and well-studied HLA-B-restricted CMV epitopes were used. Indications of both CMV infection and matching HLA type were provided by public TCR beta signatures.

TCRdb reprocessed the reads via MiXCR and lists one record per CDR3 protein. The sample carries about 570,000 distinct CDR3 sequences, approximately 40% recorded once. With regard to this clonotype: No antigen is known for it.

Study-wide results and caveats: What dominated the ex vivo response were HLA-C-restricted CMV-specific TCR beta clonotypes.

Trimming cost V 5 bases and J 4 bases, with 19 bases left between them. Germline CDR1 is SGHTA and CDR2 is FQGNSA. This CDR3 has 16 residues. Sequencing was performed on cultured PBMCs, taken from culture after CMV antigen stimulation. The receptor comes from a human donor in good health (CMV status not recorded). Some clones in this sample may be carry-over from other donors' samples. This chain uses TRBV7-2 with TRBJ2-3; unclear D gene. DNA for the CDR3: TGTGCCAGCAGCCGCCGGGCCCCCCGTGGGTCAGATACGCAGTATTTT. Protein: CASSRRAPRGSDTQYF.